This T cell receptor beta chain was recorded in a study of T cell responses to AZD1222 COVID-19 vaccine. Overall study results and limits: Across the whole spike, CD4 TCRs peaked at regions 160-218 and 743-854.

In this sample, this clone turned up a few times. The target antigen is unknown. Assay: immunoSEQ multiplex PCR; the TCRdb copy retains only in-frame clones and omits some. The data hold some 110,000 clones, with approximately 83% observed a single time. The CDR3 consists of 17 residues. V shed 0 bases, J shed 2 bases, and the junction held 8 bases outside the gene matches. CDR1 is SGDLS and CDR2 is YYNGEE in the germline V gene. This specimen consisted of peripheral blood, obtained on day 0 of MenACWY control vaccination. The V and J genes are TRBV9 and TRBJ1-2; 9 positions match TRBD1. This clonotype was sampled from an adult in good health. The CDR3 protein is CASSVAPGQGSNYGYTF. The CDR3 DNA is TGTGCCAGCAGCGTAGCCCCGGGACAGGGATCAAACTATGGCTACACCTTC. Complete variable domain (other parts from reference TRBV9 and TRBJ1-2): DSGVTQTPKHLITATGQRVTLRCSPRSGDLSVYWYQQSLDQGLQFLIQYYNGEERAKGNILERFSAQQFPDLHSELNLSSLELGDSALYFCASSVAPGQGSNYGYTFGSGTRLTVV.